This T cell receptor (beta chain) was obtained from a study of blood T cell repertoires in COVID-19. Study-wide context: The United States, Italy and Spain were the sources of the acute and convalescent COVID-19 samples. T cells, B-cell-depleted T cells, or PBMCs supplied cDNA or gDNA.

Original methodology: Reference gene primer amplification gave estimated nucleated cell counts. Sequencing was performed with immunoSEQ multiplex PCR; in TCRdb, only in-frame clones are kept and a portion is missing. V and J calls and clone size are as listed in that table; D and trimming were resolved from the DNA. There are 60,000 to 70,000 clones in the sample; roughly 90% occur only once, and 3.5% to 5% lies in the top ten. The germline CDR1 and CDR2 sequences are SGHDT and YYEEEE. The CDR3 sequence is 11 residues long. Trimming stripped 0 bases from V and 6 bases from J, with 4 bases between. What was sequenced was peripheral blood. This chain uses TRBV5-6 with TRBJ2-7, with D unresolved. The TCR comes from a man aged 45-65 years with active COVID-19. The CDR3 DNA is TGTGCCAGCAGCTTGGCCTCCGAGCAGTACTTC. Translated: CASSLASEQYF.